The 16 T cell receptor beta chains below all came from one sample that was sequenced in a study of T cell responses to AZD1222 COVID-19 vaccine. Only in-frame clones appear in the TCRdb table, and some are missing; sequencing was by immunoSEQ multiplex PCR. The table has some 130,000 clones, around 87% seen once. This material consisted of peripheral blood, taken on day 0 of AZD1222 vaccination. These receptors were obtained from an adult in good health.

The chain has TRBV4-1 and TRBJ2-1, with D tentatively TRBD1 (5 bases). Germline V gene lookup returns CDR1 MGHRA and CDR2 YSYEKL. The CDR3 is made up of 13 amino acids. Trimming shortened V by 6 bases and J by 8 bases, and 14 bases separated the two germline ends. CDR3 sequence: CASRKGLADEQFF. The CDR3 DNA reads TGCGCCAGCAGAAAGGGGCTTGCCGATGAGCAGTTCTTC.

The gene calls are TRBV27 and TRBJ2-7; TRBD2 agrees at 10 bases. Trimming cost V 5 bases and J 2 bases; bases outside gene matches: 6. CDR1 is MNHEY and CDR2 is SMNVEV in the germline V gene (reference sequence). The CDR3 extends over 15 amino acids. The CDR3 sequence is CASSLLAGQAYEQYF. Here the CDR3 DNA reads TGTGCCAGCAGTCTACTAGCGGGGCAGGCCTACGAGCAGTACTTC.

This chain links TRBV7-9 with TRBJ1-4; 9 nucleotides agree with TRBD1. Germline V gene lookup returns CDR1 SEHNR and CDR2 FQNEAQ (reference sequence). The ends lost 3 bases at V and 7 bases at J; junction bases unmatched: 6. This CDR3 has 15 residues. Written as DNA, the CDR3 is TGTGCCAGCAGCTTCCCGGGACAGGGCGGTGAAAAACTGTTTTTT. Translating it yields CASSFPGQGGEKLFF.

J is TRBJ2-1 and V is TRBV7-2; 7 bases align to TRBD1. The CDR3 length is 15 residues. V shed 2 bases and J 6 bases; nucleotides not matched to a gene: 7. CDR1 is SGHTA, CDR2 FQGNSA, per germline. CDR3 sequence (DNA): TGTGCCAGCAGCTTAAAGAGGGGGCAAACCAATGAGCAGTTCTTC. Translated: CASSLKRGQTNEQFF.

CDR3: CASSREGNQPQHF. As DNA, the CDR3 is TGTGCCAGCAGCCGTGAGGGCAATCAGCCCCAGCATTTT. The J gene is TRBJ1-5, the V gene TRBV5-4; D gene uncertain. V dropped 4 bases and J dropped 2 bases, with 7 bases sitting between them. Germline V gene lookup returns CDR1 SGHNT and CDR2 YYREEE (reference sequence). The CDR3 covers 13 residues.

This clone was seen just once. V gene TRBV28 combines with J gene TRBJ2-6; weak D call: TRBD1 (6 bases). The CDR3 runs 16 residues. The germline gives CDR1 MDHEN, CDR2 SYDVKM. Trimming cost V 5 bases and J 2 bases, with 13 bases left between them. CDR3 sequence reads: CASSGSGDPGANVLTF. DNA of the CDR3: TGTGCCAGCAGTGGGTCAGGGGATCCTGGGGCCAACGTCCTGACTTTC.

The chain is built from TRBV28 and TRBJ1-6; no firm D call. The CDR3 spans 12 residues. V was shortened by 3 bases and J by 15 bases, with 12 bases between the two germline ends. Germline V CDR1 and CDR2: MDHEN, SYDVKM. As DNA, the CDR3 is TGTGCCAGCAGTTTTCGCCTTGGAGACCTCCACTTT. Translation gives CASSFRLGDLHF.

V usage is TRBV7-3 and J usage is TRBJ2-7; 9 bases line up with TRBD1. Germline CDR1 is SGHTA and CDR2 is FQGTGA. The CDR3 is 15 residues long. V gave up 5 bases and J gave up 2 bases; unmatched junction bases: 7. CDR3 region: CASSAQGTGPYEQYF. The CDR3 coding sequence is TGTGCCAGCAGCGCCCAAGGGACAGGGCCCTACGAGCAGTACTTC.

This clone came up once. The gene calls are TRBV2 and TRBJ2-7, with 10 bases matching TRBD1. Germline lookup yields CDR1 SNHLY and CDR2 FYNNEI. V was pared by 5 bases and J by 1 base, with 11 bases of the junction left unmatched. The CDR3 totals 17 residues. The CDR3 reads CASSFRRQGARSYEQYF. The DNA for the CDR3 is TGTGCCAGCAGTTTCCGCCGACAGGGGGCGCGGTCCTACGAGCAGTACTTC. Supplemented by reference TRBV2 and TRBJ2-7, the full variable domain reads EPEVTQTPSHQVTQMGQEVILRCVPISNHLYFYWYRQILGQKVEFLVSFYNNEISEKSEIFDDQFSVERPDGSNFTLKIRSTKLEDSAMYFCASSFRRQGARSYEQYFGPGTRLTVT.

The chain joins TRBV30 to TRBJ1-1; weak D call: TRBD1 (5 bases). Germline V gives CDR1 GTSNPN, CDR2 SVGIG (reference sequence). This CDR3 has 15 residues. Deletions cut 3 bases from V and 0 bases from J, with 14 bases between. The CDR3 reads CAWRSGLIMNTEAFF. CDR3 DNA sequence: TGTGCCTGGAGATCAGGGCTGATTATGAACACTGAAGCTTTCTTT.

The gene calls are TRBV6-5 and TRBJ1-3, with TRBD1 as a possible D gene (5 bases). The CDR3 loop spans 16 amino acids. The V end lost 0 bases, the J end lost 2 bases, and 11 bases lay between the germline ends. Germline CDR1 MNHEY, CDR2 SVGAGI. DNA of the CDR3: TGTGCCAGCAGTTACTCGAGGCAGGGCACTGGAAACACCATATATTTT. It specifies CASSYSRQGTGNTIYF.

The chain has TRBV18 and TRBJ1-1; D unclear. CDR3 length: 13 residues. Trimming stripped 1 base from V and 1 base from J, with 4 bases between. CDR1 and CDR2 (germline): KGHSH, LQKENI. The CDR3: CASSPLRNTEAFF. As DNA, the CDR3 is TGTGCCAGCTCACCACTCAGGAACACTGAAGCTTTCTTT. Variable domain in full (rest from reference TRBV18 and TRBJ1-1): NAGVMQNPRHLVRRRGQEARLRCSPMKGHSHVYWYRQLPEEGLKFMVYLQKENIIDESGMPKERFSAEFPKEGPSILRIQQVVRGDSAAYFCASSPLRNTEAFFGQGTRLTVV.

The gene calls are TRBV7-2 and TRBJ2-7; 9 positions match TRBD1. The CDR3 sequence is 17 residues long. After removal of 3 bases from V and 5 bases from J, the junction contained 14 bases not matched to a gene. From germline, CDR1 is SGHTA and CDR2 FQGNSA. CDR3 DNA: TGTGCCAGCAGCTTCATAGGGTTCCGGGACAGGGACCACGAGCAGTACTTC. Protein product: CASSFIGFRDRDHEQYF.

V usage is TRBV12-3 or TRBV12-4 and J usage is TRBJ1-4, with 9 nucleotides matching TRBD1. Trimming took 7 bases from V and 11 from J; bases not matched to a gene: 8. The CDR3 has 13 residues. The CDR3 DNA follows: TGTGCCAGCAACTCCCGACAGGGGGGGAAACTGTTTTTT. This sequence encodes CASNSRQGGKLFF.

In nucleotides, the CDR3 is TGTGCCAGCAGTTACGGAGCGGGGGGCGAGGGAGAGACCCAGTACTTC. Translation gives CASSYGAGGEGETQYF. V and J are TRBV6-5 and TRBJ2-5, with TRBD2 matching over 9 bases. Per germline, CDR1 MNHEY and CDR2 SVGAGI. Trimming at V came to 2 bases and at J to 4 bases, leaving 8 bases not matched to a gene. CDR3 length: 16 amino acids.

The rearrangement links TRBV27 to TRBJ2-3; D not certain. CDR3 length equals 11 residues. Germline V lookup: CDR1 MNHEY, CDR2 SMNVEV (reference sequence). V gave up 6 bases and J gave up 6 bases, with 7 bases separating them. The CDR3 DNA is TGTGCCAGCAGCCAAAGGGATACGCAGTATTTT. Amino acid sequence: CASSQRDTQYF.